These 20 T cell receptor beta chains share one sample of origin, sequenced in a study of beta chain features in type 1 diabetes. Since all of the isolated RNA was reverse transcribed, expressed TCRB transcripts were what got sequenced. TCRdb's copy holds only in-frame clones and misses some; the assay was immunoSEQ multiplex PCR. The sample lists around 160,000 clones; nearly 50% were seen once. Sequences were obtained from Tregs from blood. The receptors come from a man younger than 30 in good health.

V usage is TRBV7-2 and J usage is TRBJ1-3; D not resolved. There are 15 residues in the CDR3. Trimming took off 5 bases at V and 3 bases at J, with 14 bases between the two ends. Germline V gene lookup returns CDR1 SGHTA and CDR2 FQGNSA. CDR3 sequence reads: CASSRGRWGGNTIYF. CDR3 nucleotides: TGTGCCAGCAGCCGAGGGCGGTGGGGTGGAAACACCATATATTTT.

In DNA, the CDR3 is TGTGCCATCAGTGAGTCTCGTCTCGGGTACAATGAGCAGTTCTTC. It is translated as CAISESRLGYNEQFF. This chain joins TRBV10-3 and TRBJ2-1; D is undetermined. The ends were cut back, 0 bases at V and 4 bases at J, with 10 bases in the middle. The CDR3 runs to 15 residues. Germline V CDR1 and CDR2: ENHRY, SYGVKD.

This clone was found a few times. CDR3 in amino acids: CASVGALNTEAFF. The DNA of the CDR3 is TGTGCCAGTGTGGGGGCGCTGAACACTGAAGCTTTCTTT. This chain links TRBV28 with TRBJ1-1; D is perhaps TRBD1 (6 bases). Germline CDR1 is MDHEN and CDR2 is SYDVKM. The ends were cut back, 9 bases at V and 0 bases at J, with 11 bases in the middle. The CDR3 has 13 amino acids.

The chain joins TRBV29-1 to TRBJ1-1; D is unclear. Germline V CDR1 and CDR2: SQVTM, ANQGSEA. The CDR3 loop spans 14 amino acids. Trimming shortened V by 7 bases and J by 1 base, and 16 bases separated the two germline ends. The CDR3 spells CSGLPPGSNTEAFF. The DNA for the CDR3 is TGCAGCGGTCTACCCCCGGGGTCGAACACTGAAGCTTTCTTT.

This clone was counted only a few times. The chain uses TRBV7-7 and TRBJ2-5; TRBD2 aligns across 8 bases. Germline-derived CDR1 and CDR2 are SSHAT and FNYEAQ (reference sequence). V dropped 1 base and J dropped 5; count of bases not matched to a gene: 9. The CDR3 is 16 amino acids. The CDR3 DNA is TGTGCCAGCAGCTTAGGCGCGGGGGGATTTGGGGAGACCCAGTACTTC. It translates to CASSLGAGGFGETQYF.

This clone was seen once. The genes are TRBV5-1 and TRBJ2-3, with D unclear. Germline loops: CDR1 SGHRS, CDR2 YFSETQ. This CDR3 is 13 amino acids long. Trimming shortened V by 0 bases and J by 2 bases, and 4 bases separated the two germline ends. In DNA form, the CDR3 reads TGCGCCAGCAGCTTGGTCTTCACAGATACGCAGTATTTT. Protein: CASSLVFTDTQYF. The full variable domain, rest sourced from reference TRBV5-1 and TRBJ2-3, is KAGVTQTPRYLIKTRGQQVTLSCSPISGHRSVSWYQQTPGQGLQFLFEYFSETQRNKGNFPGRFSGRQFSNSRSEMNVSTLELGDSALYLCASSLVFTDTQYFGPGTRLTVL.

CDR3 nucleotide sequence: TGTGCCTGGAGTGGAACCGAGACAGGGGGCCAGGAGACCCAGTACTTC. As protein: CAWSGTETGGQETQYF. V gene TRBV30 combines with J gene TRBJ2-5; 10 positions match TRBD1. The V and J ends lost 1 base and 5 bases, in that order; junction bases with no gene match: 10. The CDR3 runs to 16 residues. The V gene's germline CDR1 is GTSNPN and CDR2 SVGIG (reference sequence).

The CDR3 spells CASGTGGFEQYF. The CDR3 DNA reads TGTGCCAGCGGGACAGGGGGCTTCGAGCAGTACTTC. This sequence joins TRBV6-6 and TRBJ2-7; 12 bases are a match to TRBD1. CDR1 and CDR2 (germline): MNHNY, SVGAGI (reference sequence). The CDR3 has 12 residues. Trimming took 8 bases from V and 6 from J; bases not matched to a gene: 2.

V gene TRBV7-3 combines with J gene TRBJ2-3, with 8 bases lining up with TRBD2. CDR1 is SGHTA and CDR2 is FQGTGA in the germline V gene. This CDR3 has 17 residues. With V trimmed by 5 bases and J by 1 base, 11 bases remained unmatched. CDR3 residues: CASSPSPGLGGTDTQYF. The CDR3, as DNA: TGTGCCAGCAGCCCAAGCCCGGGACTAGGGGGCACAGATACGCAGTATTTT.

The chain carries TRBV7-3 and TRBJ2-3, with D possibly TRBD2 on 7 matching bases. V gave up 1 base and J gave up 4 bases, with 9 bases separating them. In germline, CDR1 is SGHTA, CDR2 FQGTGA. This CDR3 contains 14 residues. The CDR3 protein is CASSLNGGPDTQYF. The CDR3 nucleotides read TGTGCCAGCAGCTTAAACGGGGGGCCAGATACGCAGTATTTT.

V and J are TRBV27 and TRBJ1-2; no reliable D call. The CDR3 is 15 residues long. The germline CDR1 and CDR2 sequences are MNHEY and SMNVEV (reference sequence). The V gene lost 4 bases and the J gene lost 5 bases, with 17 bases spanning the gap. Here the CDR3 reads CASSYQPSGGYGYTF. In nucleotides, the CDR3 is TGTGCCAGCAGTTATCAGCCCTCCGGCGGGTATGGCTACACCTTC.

The V and J genes are TRBV4-1 and TRBJ2-1; 9 positions agree with TRBD2. This CDR3 contains 15 residues. Germline CDR1 reads MGHRA; CDR2 reads YSYEKL. The V segment lost 4 bases and the J segment 1 base; nucleotides outside the gene matches: 2. The CDR3 DNA reads as TGCGCCAGCAGCCCGGGACTAGCATCCTACAATGAGCAGTTCTTC. Amino acids: CASSPGLASYNEQFF.

CDR3 DNA: TGTGCCAGCAGCTTCTATGGTGGTGAAAAACTGTTTTTT. It translates to CASSFYGGEKLFF. The chain couples TRBV7-6 to TRBJ1-4; D is undetermined. The V gene's germline CDR1 is SGHVS and CDR2 FNYEAQ. This CDR3 contains 13 residues. V dropped 3 bases and J dropped 7 bases, with 9 bases sitting between them. Supplemented by reference TRBV7-6 and TRBJ1-4, the full variable domain reads GAGVSQSPRYKVTKRGQDVALRCDPISGHVSLYWYRQALGQGPEFLTYFNYEAQQDKSGLPNDRFSAERPEGSISTLTIQRTEQRDSAMYRCASSFYGGEKLFFGSGTQLSVL.

The CDR3 DNA is TGTGCCAGCAGGACTAGCGGGGGGATGGACAGCGGGGAGCTGTTTTTT. Residues: CASRTSGGMDSGELFF. The chain uses TRBV28 and TRBJ2-2; 13 bases are a match to TRBD2. The CDR3 totals 16 residues. V lost 6 bases to trimming and J lost 7 bases; unmatched junction nucleotides: 8. CDR1 and CDR2 (germline): MDHEN, SYDVKM.

This chain uses TRBV7-8 with TRBJ2-1; 8 bases line up with TRBD2. The germline V gene encodes CDR1 SGHVS and CDR2 FQNEAQ. This CDR3 comprises 15 residues. Trimming took 2 bases from V and 8 from J; bases not matched to a gene: 8. In DNA form, the CDR3 reads TGTGCCAGCAGCTTAAGGGCGGGGGGCCTGGATGAGCAGTTCTTC. As protein: CASSLRAGGLDEQFF.

This clone was found a few times. The chain has TRBV11-2 and TRBJ2-1; 11 nucleotides align to TRBD2. The germline CDR1 and CDR2 sequences are SGHAT and FQNNGV. The CDR3 is 14 residues long. J was trimmed by 8 bases and V by 5 bases; bases with no gene match: 5. The DNA of the CDR3 is TGTGCCAGCAGCCGTAGCGGGAGGGCCTATGAGCAGTTCTTC. This translates into CASSRSGRAYEQFF.

This clone has only a few counts. This rearrangement joins TRBV7-2 to TRBJ2-7; 8 bases fit TRBD2. Looked up from germline, CDR1 is SGHTA and CDR2 is FQGNSA. The CDR3 sequence is 14 residues long. The trim removed 2 bases at V and 3 bases at J, leaving 3 bases unmatched. The CDR3 is CASSLRLAGYEQYF. Here the CDR3 DNA reads TGTGCCAGCAGCTTACGGCTAGCGGGCTACGAGCAGTACTTC.

In this sample, this clone turned up a few times. This chain uses TRBV7-9 with TRBJ2-7, with D perhaps TRBD1 (6 bases). Deletions cut 2 bases from V and 3 bases from J, with 11 bases between. The CDR3 totals 14 residues. Germline lookup yields CDR1 SEHNR and CDR2 FQNEAQ (reference sequence). The DNA of the CDR3 is TGTGCCAGCAGCTTACCGAGAGGGGGCTACGAGCAGTACTTC. Protein: CASSLPRGGYEQYF.

This clone was recorded a few times. This chain uses TRBV7-2 with TRBJ2-5; 7 positions agree with TRBD2. The germline gives CDR1 SGHTA, CDR2 FQGNSA. Losses at the gene ends were 1 base for V and 3 bases for J; bases not matched to a gene: 2. The length of the CDR3 is 14 residues. The CDR3 reads CASSLVAGEETQYF. CDR3 DNA sequence: TGTGCCAGCAGCTTAGTCGCGGGGGAAGAGACCCAGTACTTC. Full variable domain (outside the CDR3, taken from reference TRBV7-2 and TRBJ2-5): GAGVSQSPSNKVTEKGKDVELRCDPISGHTALYWYRQSLGQGLEFLIYFQGNSAPDKSGLPSDRFSAERTGGSVSTLTIQRTQQEDSAVYLCASSLVAGEETQYFGPGTRLLVL.

V is TRBV5-4 and J is TRBJ2-5, with D tentatively TRBD2 (7 bases). There are 15 residues in the CDR3. Germline CDR1 SGHNT, CDR2 YYREEE (reference sequence). Trimming took 2 bases from V and 2 from J, leaving 13 bases between them. For the CDR3, the DNA is TGTGCCAGCAGCTTAACAGGGAGGGGGCAAGAGACCCAGTACTTC. As protein: CASSLTGRGQETQYF.